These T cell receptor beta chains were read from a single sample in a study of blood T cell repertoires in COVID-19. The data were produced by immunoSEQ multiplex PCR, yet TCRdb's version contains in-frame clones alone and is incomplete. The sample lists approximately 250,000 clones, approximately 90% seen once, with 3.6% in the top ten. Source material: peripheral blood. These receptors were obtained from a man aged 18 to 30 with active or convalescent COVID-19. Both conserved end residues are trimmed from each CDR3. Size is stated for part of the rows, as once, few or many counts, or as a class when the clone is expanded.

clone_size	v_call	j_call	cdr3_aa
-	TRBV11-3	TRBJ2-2	ASSPTSGKAGEELF
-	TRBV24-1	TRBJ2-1	ATSDFYGGEF
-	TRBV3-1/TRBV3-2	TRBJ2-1	ASSQGPWDEQF
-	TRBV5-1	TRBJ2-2	ASSWEGQGAIFNTGELF
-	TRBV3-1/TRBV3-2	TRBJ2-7	ASSQEKGAPYEQY
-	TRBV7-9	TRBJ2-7	ASSYRDRVYEQY
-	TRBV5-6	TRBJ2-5	ASSLGVRGSHQETQY
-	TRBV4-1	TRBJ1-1	ASSPRVGENTEAF
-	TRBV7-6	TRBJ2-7	ASSLISGMDYEQY
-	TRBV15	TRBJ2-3	ATSAGREGVDTQY
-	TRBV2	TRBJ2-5	ASSDNQETQY
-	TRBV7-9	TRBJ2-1	ASSPKIAGVYNEQF
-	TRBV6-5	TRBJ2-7	ASSYSTTPLTYEQY
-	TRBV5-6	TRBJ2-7	ASSLPGRSSYEQY
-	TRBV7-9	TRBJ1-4	ASSLGQTNEKLF
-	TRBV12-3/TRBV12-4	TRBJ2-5	ASGTSGQETQY
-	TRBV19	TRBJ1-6	ASNTGGNSPLH
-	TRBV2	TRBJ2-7	ASSAQVSYEQY
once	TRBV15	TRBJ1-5	ATSPREVNNQPQH
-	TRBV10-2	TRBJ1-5	ASSEPGPQH
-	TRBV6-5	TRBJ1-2	ASSYGTGTGDYGYT
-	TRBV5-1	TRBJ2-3	ASSLVRPGTDTQY
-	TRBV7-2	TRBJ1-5	ASSLEGGAGYYEPQH
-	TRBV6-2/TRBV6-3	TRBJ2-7	ASSYSSGGHEQY
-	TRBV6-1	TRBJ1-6	ASSDVDSPLH
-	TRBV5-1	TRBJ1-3	ASSPAGLGSGNTIY
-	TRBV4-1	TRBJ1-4	ASSQAPDRITMGEKLF
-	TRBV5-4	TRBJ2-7	ASSFYGTGTDSYEQY
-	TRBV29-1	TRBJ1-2	SVPTGATNYGYT
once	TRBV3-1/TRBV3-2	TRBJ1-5	ASSQGSGVQPQH
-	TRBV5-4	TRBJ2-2	ASSQRGFTGELF
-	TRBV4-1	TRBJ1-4	ASSQQGALATNEKLF
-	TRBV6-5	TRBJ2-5	AVRVAGVGRETQY
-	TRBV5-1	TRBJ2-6	ASSLDRSGANVLT
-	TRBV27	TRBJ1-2	ASRSPGQVYGYT
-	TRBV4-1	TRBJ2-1	ASSDSNNEQF
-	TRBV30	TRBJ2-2	AWRGGGVRTGELF
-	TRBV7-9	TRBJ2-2	ASSWDRADTGELF
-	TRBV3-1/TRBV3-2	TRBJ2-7	ASSQISGSGTSDYEQY
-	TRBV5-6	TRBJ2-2	ASSFLAGTGELF
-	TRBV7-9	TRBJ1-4	ASSHPGEGGEKLF
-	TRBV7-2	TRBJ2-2	ASSRTGTGELF
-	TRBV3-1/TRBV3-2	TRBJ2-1	ASSRGSRGDEQF
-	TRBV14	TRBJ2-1	ASSLTTSANNEQF
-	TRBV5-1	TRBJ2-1	ASSLAGGGTGQF
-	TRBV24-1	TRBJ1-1	ATSGAENTEAF
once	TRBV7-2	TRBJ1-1	ASSRGAWNTEAF
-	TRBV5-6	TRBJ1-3	ASSLGTGMSGNTIY
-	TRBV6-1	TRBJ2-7	ASSEAKTGAL
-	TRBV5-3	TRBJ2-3	ARIYPPDTQY
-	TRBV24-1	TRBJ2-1	ATRGGPGSVQF
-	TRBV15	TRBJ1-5	ATSRPTGGGQPQH
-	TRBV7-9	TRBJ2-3	ASLVNTDTQY
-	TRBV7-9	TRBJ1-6	ASSLGGPNSPLH
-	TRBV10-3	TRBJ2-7	AIKGLSGSNEQY
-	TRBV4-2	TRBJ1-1	ASSQDQGGNTEAF
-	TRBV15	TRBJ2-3	ATSDRVADTQY